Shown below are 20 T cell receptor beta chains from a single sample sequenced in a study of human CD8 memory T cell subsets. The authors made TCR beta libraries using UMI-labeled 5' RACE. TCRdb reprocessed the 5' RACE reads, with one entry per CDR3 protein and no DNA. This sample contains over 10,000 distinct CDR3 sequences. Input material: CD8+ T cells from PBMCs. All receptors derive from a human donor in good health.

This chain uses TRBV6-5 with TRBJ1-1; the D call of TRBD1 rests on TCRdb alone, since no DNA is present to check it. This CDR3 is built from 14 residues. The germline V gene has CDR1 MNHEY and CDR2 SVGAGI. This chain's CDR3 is CASSPTGGGTEAFF.

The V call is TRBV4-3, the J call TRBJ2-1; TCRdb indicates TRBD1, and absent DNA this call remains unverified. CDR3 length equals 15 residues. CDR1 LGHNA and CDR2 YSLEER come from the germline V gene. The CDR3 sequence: CASSQDLSGTNEQFF.

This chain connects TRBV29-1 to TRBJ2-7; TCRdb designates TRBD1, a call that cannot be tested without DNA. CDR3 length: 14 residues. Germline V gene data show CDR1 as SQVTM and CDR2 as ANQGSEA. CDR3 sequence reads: CSASGVAEAYEQYF.

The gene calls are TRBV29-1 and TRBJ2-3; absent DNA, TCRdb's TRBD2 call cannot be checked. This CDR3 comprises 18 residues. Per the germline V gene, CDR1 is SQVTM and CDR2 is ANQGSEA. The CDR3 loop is CSVVGGPLAGGAPDTQYF.

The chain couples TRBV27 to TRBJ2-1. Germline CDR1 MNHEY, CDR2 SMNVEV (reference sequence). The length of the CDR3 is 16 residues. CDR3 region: CASSYQGLGLDNEQFF.

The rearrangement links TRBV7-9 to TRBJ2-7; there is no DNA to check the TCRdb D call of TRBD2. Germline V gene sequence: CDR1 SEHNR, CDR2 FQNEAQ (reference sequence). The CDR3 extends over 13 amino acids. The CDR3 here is CALSPGTSYEQYF.

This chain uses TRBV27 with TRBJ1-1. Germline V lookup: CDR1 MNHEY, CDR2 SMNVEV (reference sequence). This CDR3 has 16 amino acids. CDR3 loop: CASSLSFAWGDTEAFF.

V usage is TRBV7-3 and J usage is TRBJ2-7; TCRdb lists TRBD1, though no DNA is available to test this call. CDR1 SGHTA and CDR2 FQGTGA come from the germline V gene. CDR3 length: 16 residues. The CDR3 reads CASSSPPFGSSYEQYF.

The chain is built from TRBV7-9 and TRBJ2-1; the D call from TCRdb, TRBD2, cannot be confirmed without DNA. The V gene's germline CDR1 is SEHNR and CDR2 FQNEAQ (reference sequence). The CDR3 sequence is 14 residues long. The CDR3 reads CASSWAGAANEQFF.

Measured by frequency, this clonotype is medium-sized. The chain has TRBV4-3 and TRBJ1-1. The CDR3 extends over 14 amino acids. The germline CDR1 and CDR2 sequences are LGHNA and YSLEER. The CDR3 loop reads CASSQESLNTEAFF.

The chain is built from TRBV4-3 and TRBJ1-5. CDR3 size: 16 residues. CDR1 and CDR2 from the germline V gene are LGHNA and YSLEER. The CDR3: CASSQVWDDSNQPQHF.

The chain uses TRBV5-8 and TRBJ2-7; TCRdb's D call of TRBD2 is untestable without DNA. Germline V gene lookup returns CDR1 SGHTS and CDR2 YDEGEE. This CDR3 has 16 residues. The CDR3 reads CASSIGTSPLSDEQYF.

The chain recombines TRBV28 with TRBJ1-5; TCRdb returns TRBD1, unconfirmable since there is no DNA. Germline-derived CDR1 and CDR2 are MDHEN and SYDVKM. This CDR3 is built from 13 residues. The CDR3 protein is CASRLQGEGPQHF.

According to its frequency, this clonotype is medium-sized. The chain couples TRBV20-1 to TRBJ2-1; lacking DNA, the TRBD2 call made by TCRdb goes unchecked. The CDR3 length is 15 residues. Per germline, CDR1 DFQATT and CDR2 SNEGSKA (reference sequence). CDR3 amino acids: CSARAIGGPNNEQFF.

The CDR3 here is CASSPRTSGYEQYF. This rearrangement joins TRBV18 to TRBJ2-7; TCRdb calls TRBD2, which cannot be checked without DNA. Germline V gives CDR1 KGHSH, CDR2 LQKENI. This CDR3 is 14 amino acids long.

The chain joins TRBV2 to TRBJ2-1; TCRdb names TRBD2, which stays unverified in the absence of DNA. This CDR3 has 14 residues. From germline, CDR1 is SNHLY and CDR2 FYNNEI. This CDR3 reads CASSASGVGNEQFF.

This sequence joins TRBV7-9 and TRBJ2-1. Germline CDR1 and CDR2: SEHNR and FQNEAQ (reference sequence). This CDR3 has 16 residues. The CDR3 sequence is CASSHLSGRSYNEQFF. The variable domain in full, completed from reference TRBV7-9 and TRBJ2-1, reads DTGVSQNPRHKITKRGQNVTFRCDPISEHNRLYWYRQTLGQGPEFLTYFQNEAQLEKSRLLSDRFSAERPKGSFSTLEIQRTEQGDSAMYLCASSHLSGRSYNEQFFGPGTRLTVL.

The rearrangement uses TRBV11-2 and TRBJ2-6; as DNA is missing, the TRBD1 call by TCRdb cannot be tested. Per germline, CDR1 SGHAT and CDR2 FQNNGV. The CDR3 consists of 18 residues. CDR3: CASSLGTGSFSGANVLTF.

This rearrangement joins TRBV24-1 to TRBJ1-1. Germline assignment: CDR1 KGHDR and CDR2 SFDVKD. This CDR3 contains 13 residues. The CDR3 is CATSDSYNTEAFF.

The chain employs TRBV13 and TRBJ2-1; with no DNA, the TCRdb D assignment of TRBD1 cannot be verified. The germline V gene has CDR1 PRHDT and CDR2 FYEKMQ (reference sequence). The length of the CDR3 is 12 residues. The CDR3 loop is CASSLEGDEQFF. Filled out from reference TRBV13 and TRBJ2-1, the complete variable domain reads AAGVIQSPRHLIKEKRETATLKCYPIPRHDTVYWYQQGPGQDPQFLISFYEKMQSDKGSIPDRFSAQQFSDYHSELNMSSLELGDSALYFCASSLEGDEQFFGPGTRLTVL.